These 18 T cell receptor beta chains share one sample of origin, sequenced in a study of Ad26.COV2.S vaccination and SARS-CoV-2 variants. Assay: immunoSEQ multiplex PCR; the TCRdb copy retains only in-frame clones and omits some. Counted here are 410,000 or so clones, roughly 90% occurring once; the ten biggest clones make up 9% to 15%. Treatment indicated: roughly 19 received Ad26.COV2.S at low or high dose, single or two shots; several received placebo; per-sample allocation not given. Each sample was drawn 63 days after the first injection (of vaccine or placebo). The source material was peripheral blood, sampled in a trial of Ad26.COV2.S vaccine versus placebo. These TCRs come from a person aged 18-60 years who received the Ad26.COV2.S COVID-19 vaccine or a placebo.

This sequence joins TRBV7-6 and TRBJ2-3; D ambiguous. Looked up from germline, CDR1 is SGHVS and CDR2 is FNYEAQ. With 5 bases removed from V and 4 bases from J, the gap between germline ends came to 10 bases. The CDR3 runs to 13 residues. The CDR3 coding sequence is TGTGCCAGCAGCCCCCAGAGCGCAGATACGCAGTATTTT. It encodes CASSPQSADTQYF.

This chain connects TRBV4-1 to TRBJ2-5, with TRBD1 identical over 7 bases. The junction had 8 bases not matched to a gene; V was cut back by 0 bases and J by 1 base. Germline V gene lookup returns CDR1 MGHRA and CDR2 YSYEKL. The CDR3 contains 17 residues. The CDR3 nucleotides read TGCGCCAGCAGCCAAGATCCGACAGGGATGATCCAAGAGACCCAGTACTTC. Amino acid sequence: CASSQDPTGMIQETQYF.

V usage is TRBV28 and J usage is TRBJ2-1; D is unresolved. The CDR3 length is 12 residues. With 5 bases removed from V and 9 bases from J, the gap between germline ends came to 11 bases. CDR1 is MDHEN, CDR2 SYDVKM, per germline. The CDR3 here is CASSTPVTEQFF. CDR3 DNA sequence: TGTGCCAGCAGTACCCCAGTTACTGAGCAGTTCTTC.

The chain links TRBV4-1 to TRBJ2-3, with D unresolved. Trimming left V 4 bases short and J 5 bases short, with 7 bases between. Germline V gene lookup returns CDR1 MGHRA and CDR2 YSYEKL. This CDR3 spans 12 amino acids. CDR3 DNA sequence: TGCGCCAGCAGCCCGGGCCGAGATACGCAGTATTTT. It yields the protein CASSPGRDTQYF.

The genes are TRBV11-2 and TRBJ2-7, with D perhaps matching TRBD2 (5 bases). The CDR3 is made up of 16 amino acids. Germline V CDR1 and CDR2: SGHAT, FQNNGV. Trimming stripped 1 base from V and 2 bases from J, with 15 bases between. CDR3 nucleotides: TGTGCCAGCAGCTTAGCTTCCCCAGCGGACGCCTACGAGCAGTACTTC. Translating gives CASSLASPADAYEQYF.

The rearrangement links TRBV6-5 to TRBJ2-3; D possibly corresponds to TRBD2 (6 bases). Germline V CDR1 and CDR2: MNHEY, SVGAGI. CDR3 size: 16 residues. V was clipped by 0 bases and J by 1 base, with 11 bases between them. The CDR3: CASSYSKLAGTDTQYF. CDR3 nucleotide sequence: TGTGCCAGCAGTTACTCGAAACTAGCAGGCACAGATACGCAGTATTTT.

This sequence joins TRBV5-1 and TRBJ2-1; 7 bases fit TRBD2. CDR1 SGHRS and CDR2 YFSETQ come from the germline V gene. Unmatched junction bases numbered 16, after V lost 0 bases and J lost 13 bases. The CDR3 length is 16 residues. The chain's CDR3 is CASSLGPTTTSTNQFF. The DNA for the CDR3 is TGCGCCAGCAGCTTGGGACCCACCACGACTAGCACTAATCAGTTCTTC.

This chain uses TRBV3-1 (or the pseudogene TRBV3-2) with TRBJ1-6; unclear D gene. Germline values: CDR1 LGHDT, CDR2 YNNKEL (reference sequence). V lost 2 bases to trimming and J lost 12 bases, with 11 bases between them. The CDR3 consists of 13 residues. The CDR3 loop is CASSQLLGRPLHF. The CDR3 nucleotides are TGTGCCAGCAGCCAATTACTTGGGCGACCCCTCCACTTT.

The chain links TRBV11-2 to TRBJ2-1; 8 bases match TRBD1. The CDR3 has 15 amino acids. From germline, CDR1 is SGHAT and CDR2 FQNNGV. V gave up 1 base and J gave up 5 bases; unmatched junction bases: 4. In DNA form, the CDR3 reads TGTGCCAGCAGCTTAGTGGGACAGGAAAACAATGAGCAGTTCTTC. Translation: CASSLVGQENNEQFF.

The V gene is TRBV29-1, the J gene TRBJ2-4; D gene unclear. V was trimmed by 4 bases and J by 6 bases, leaving 10 bases between them. Germline V gene data show CDR1 as SQVTM and CDR2 as ANQGSEA. The CDR3 is 12 residues long. CDR3 bases: TGCAGCGTTGGAGATCAACGAAACATTCAGTACTTC. Protein: CSVGDQRNIQYF.

The rearrangement uses TRBV20-1 and TRBJ2-3; tentatively, D is TRBD1 (5 bases). V was pared by 3 bases and J by 1 base, with 11 bases between. The germline CDR1 and CDR2 sequences are DFQATT and SNEGSKA (reference sequence). The CDR3 has 14 amino acids. CDR3 sequence: CSASGAGGTDTQYF. The DNA of the CDR3 is TGCAGTGCTAGTGGGGCTGGGGGCACAGATACGCAGTATTTT.

V and J are TRBV2 and TRBJ2-1; D uncertain. Trimming removed 4 bases from V and 8 bases from J, with 12 bases in between. The CDR3 length is 13 residues. Germline-derived CDR1 and CDR2 are SNHLY and FYNNEI. DNA of the CDR3: TGTGCCAGCAGTGGGGATCTGACTTATGAGCAGTTCTTC. Translating gives CASSGDLTYEQFF.

V is TRBV7-6 and J is TRBJ1-2, with D unresolved. Trimming cost V 8 bases and J 0 bases, with 13 bases left between them. The CDR3 length is 14 residues. CDR1 is SGHVS, CDR2 FNYEAQ, per germline. The CDR3 protein is CASGDGNTNYGYTF. The CDR3 nucleotides are TGTGCCAGCGGAGACGGGAATACTAACTATGGCTACACCTTC.

The genes are TRBV24-1 and TRBJ2-1; 7 bases agree with TRBD2. This CDR3 region has 16 residues. V lost 2 bases, J lost 6 bases, and 9 bases stayed unmatched. Germline assignment: CDR1 KGHDR and CDR2 SFDVKD. CDR3 bases: TGTGCCACCAGTGATTCGAAGGGAGGGCCCGTCAATGAGCAGTTCTTC. This encodes CATSDSKGGPVNEQFF.

This clone has more than one count but fewer than ten. This chain connects TRBV19 to TRBJ1-5; perhaps TRBD1 as D (5 bases). The V gene lost 7 bases and the J gene lost 0 bases, with 13 bases spanning the gap. Germline assignment: CDR1 LNHDA and CDR2 SQIVND (reference sequence). CDR3 length: 15 residues. CDR3 sequence: CASTLGTDSNQPQHF. In nucleotides, the CDR3 is TGTGCCAGTACCCTCGGGACCGATAGCAATCAGCCCCAGCATTTT.

The V gene is TRBV4-1, the J gene TRBJ1-2; D may be TRBD1 (5 bases). This CDR3 has 15 amino acids. The V gene lost 1 base and the J gene lost 2 bases, with 11 bases spanning the gap. Germline V CDR1 and CDR2: MGHRA, YSYEKL. The CDR3 reads CASSQGLGQNYGYTF. The CDR3 DNA is TGCGCCAGCAGCCAAGGTCTTGGACAAAACTATGGCTACACCTTC.

This chain connects TRBV5-4 to TRBJ1-1; TRBD1 is a possible D gene (5 bases). Deletions cut 5 bases from V and 4 bases from J, with 21 bases between. Germline V lookup: CDR1 SGHNT, CDR2 YYREEE (reference sequence). The CDR3 runs 16 residues. CDR3 amino acids: CASSTRRYGASTEAFF. The DNA for the CDR3 is TGTGCCAGCAGTACCCGACGCTACGGGGCGAGCACTGAAGCTTTCTTT.

The sample holds one count of this clone. The V and J genes are TRBV4-3 and TRBJ2-1, with 8 bases identical to TRBD2. This CDR3 contains 15 residues. The germline CDR1 and CDR2 sequences are LGHNA and YSLEER. Trimming took 0 bases from V and 7 from J; bases not matched to a gene: 5. The CDR3 sequence is CASSQDRTSINEQFF. For the CDR3, the DNA is TGCGCCAGCAGCCAAGATCGGACTAGCATAAATGAGCAGTTCTTC.